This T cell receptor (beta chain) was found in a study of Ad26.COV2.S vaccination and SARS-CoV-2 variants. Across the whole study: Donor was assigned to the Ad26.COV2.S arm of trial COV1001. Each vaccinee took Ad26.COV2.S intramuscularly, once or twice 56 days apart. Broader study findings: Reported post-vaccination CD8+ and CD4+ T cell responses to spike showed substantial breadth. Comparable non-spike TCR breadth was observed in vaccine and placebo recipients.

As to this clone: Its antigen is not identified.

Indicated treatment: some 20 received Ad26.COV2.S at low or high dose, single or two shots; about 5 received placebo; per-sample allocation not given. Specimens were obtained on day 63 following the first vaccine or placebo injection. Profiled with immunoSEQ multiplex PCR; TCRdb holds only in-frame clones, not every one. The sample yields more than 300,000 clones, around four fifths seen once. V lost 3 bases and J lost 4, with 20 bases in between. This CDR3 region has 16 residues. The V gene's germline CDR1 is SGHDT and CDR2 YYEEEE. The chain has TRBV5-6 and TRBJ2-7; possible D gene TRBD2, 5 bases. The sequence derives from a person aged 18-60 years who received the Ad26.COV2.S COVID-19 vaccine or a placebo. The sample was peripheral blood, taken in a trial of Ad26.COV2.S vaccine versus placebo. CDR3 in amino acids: CASSSILRGSGYEQYF. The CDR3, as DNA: TGTGCCAGCAGCTCCATCCTAAGAGGGTCTGGGTACGAGCAGTACTTC.